This T cell receptor beta chain was found in a study of blood T cell repertoires in COVID-19 (dated by TCRdb to the early 2020s). Regarding the study in general: The collaborator samples originated in the United States, Italy and Spain and spanned the acute and convalescent phases of COVID-19. The prospective study material was composed of cDNA or gDNA derived from T cells, B-cell-depleted T cells, or PBMCs. The dataset comprised deeply sampled blood TCRbeta repertoires from subjects exposed to, actively infected with, or recovered from COVID-19. The repertoires were made available in a free public database intended to serve as a resource for research on the immune response to SARS-CoV-2. The samples were drawn from the first 160 participants of the ongoing ImmuneRACE study and from some 1,300 subjects provided by 6 global collaborators. A de-identified subject ID, COVID-19 status, age in years and sex were almost always included in the sample metadata. Where HLA class I and class II types were available, the types were taken from metadata supplied by the sample provider, not from assay-based typing. The study at large found these results: The quantity of clinical and demographic metadata differed by source and by participant and was supplied without curation.

Regarding this clone: Its antigen has not been determined. No base-level quality is on record; no much larger clone is a single base apart.

The collaborating institutions used their own protocols to collect whole blood in K2EDTA tubes. For TCRbeta analysis, collaborator samples were shipped as frozen whole blood, as isolated PBMCs, or as DNA extracted from either sample type. The immunoSEQ Assay, a bias-controlled multiplex PCR, was used to amplify TCRbeta CDR3 regions from genomic DNA. Per the source publication's procedure: Within the assay, amplification of reference gene primers was used to estimate how many nucleated cells each sample contained. Sequence reads were collapsed and filtered to measure the absolute abundance of every unique TCRbeta CDR3 rearrangement. For each sample, productive Simpson clonality was calculated as the square root of Simpson's diversity index across productive rearrangements. This is the immuneACCESS table as TCRdb keeps it, with only in-frame sequences that have V and J called. A part of the clones is gone; compared with another copy, unresolved V genes explain less than half, and the rest is unexplained. For V, J and clone size, that table is used; D and trimming come from the DNA. In all, the sample holds 50,000 to 60,000 clones, and approximately 90% of those were seen once. Nearly 10% of the sample is held by the ten biggest clonotypes.

Counted from cysteine to phenylalanine, this CDR3 has 14 amino acids. Only the CDR3 DNA is retained, 42 bases long and in frame from the first base. V is clipped by 3 bases and J by 5 bases, and the sequence between their germline boundaries is 11 bases long. Reading the germline V gene (reference sequence) gives CDR1 MNHEY and CDR2 SMNVEV. Material for sequencing was peripheral blood. The chain employs TRBV27 and TRBJ2-1, with the D gene not confidently named. The origin of this receptor is a woman older than 75 with acute or convalescent COVID-19. CDR3 reads: CASSFWFGHNEQFF. The DNA sequence is given as TGTGCCAGCAGTTTTTGGTTTGGCCACAATGAGCAGTTCTTC.